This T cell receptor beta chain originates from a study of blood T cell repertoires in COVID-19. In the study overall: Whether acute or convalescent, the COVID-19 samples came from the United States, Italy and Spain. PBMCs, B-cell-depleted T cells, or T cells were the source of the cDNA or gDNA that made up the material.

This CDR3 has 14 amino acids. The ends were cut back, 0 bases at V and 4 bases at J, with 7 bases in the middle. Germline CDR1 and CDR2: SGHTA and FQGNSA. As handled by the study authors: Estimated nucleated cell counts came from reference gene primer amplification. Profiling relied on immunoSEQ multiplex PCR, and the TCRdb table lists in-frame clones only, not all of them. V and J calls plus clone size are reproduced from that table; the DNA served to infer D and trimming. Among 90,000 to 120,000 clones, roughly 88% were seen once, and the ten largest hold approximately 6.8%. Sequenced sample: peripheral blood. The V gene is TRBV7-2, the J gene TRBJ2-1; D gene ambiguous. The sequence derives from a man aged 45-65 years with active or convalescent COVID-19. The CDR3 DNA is TGTGCCAGCAGCTTAGCTCGAGTTTACAATGAGCAGTTCTTC. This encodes CASSLARVYNEQFF.